The 20 T cell receptor beta chains below were found in one sample sequenced in a study of blood T cells in healthy people across ages. PCR was performed a second time for 7 to 11 cycles using a sample-barcoded 5' primer and a J-beta primer mix. A single record per CDR3 protein comes from TCRdb applying MiXCR to the 5' RACE reads. The sample carries about 1.7 million distinct CDR3 sequences, 28% recorded once. The sample taken for sequencing was blood. The receptor source for this set is a woman aged 25 to 39 in good health.

This clonotype has just a few counts. This could be a read error, since a much larger clone is one nucleotide away. The gene calls are TRBV20-1 and TRBJ2-1; D gene unclear. The CDR3 consists of 10 residues. Between the trimmed V and J ends, which lost 4 bases and 4 bases, there was a span of 2 bases. Germline V gene data show CDR1 as DFQATT and CDR2 as SNEGSKA (reference sequence). CDR3 residues: CSANYNEQFF. The CDR3 nucleotides read TGCAGTGCTAATTACAATGAGCAGTTCTTC.

This clonotype was counted only a few times. This chain's CDR3 is CSARWDSQDNEQFF. The CDR3 DNA reads TGCAGTGCTAGGTGGGACAGTCAAGACAATGAGCAGTTCTTC. The chain recombines TRBV20-1 with TRBJ2-1; 7 nucleotides align to TRBD1. Per the germline V gene, CDR1 is DFQATT and CDR2 is SNEGSKA (reference sequence). The CDR3 totals 14 residues. V dropped 3 bases and J dropped 5; count of bases not matched to a gene: 7.

The chain carries TRBV20-1 and TRBJ2-1, with 8 bases identical to TRBD2. Looked up from germline, CDR1 is DFQATT and CDR2 is SNEGSKA (reference sequence). The CDR3 totals 15 residues. The J segment lost 6 bases and the V segment lost 6 bases, leaving 13 bases of the junction unmatched. CDR3 nucleotides: TGCAGTGCGAAGCAAGCGGGAGTGGGGTCCAATGAGCAGTTCTTC. This codes for CSAKQAGVGSNEQFF.

This clonotype was seen only a few times. The chain is built from TRBV7-8 and TRBJ2-3; 9 bases agree with TRBD2. Trimming removed 5 bases from V and 6 bases from J; junction bases left unmatched: 3. The CDR3 contains 13 residues. CDR1 and CDR2 from the germline V gene are SGHVS and FQNEAQ. CDR3 sequence reads: CASSGAGGDTQYF. CDR3 coding DNA: TGTGCCAGCAGCGGGGCGGGGGGGGATACGCAGTATTTT.

This clonotype has a count of ten or more. This chain uses TRBV20-1 with TRBJ1-2; D remains unclear. CDR1 is DFQATT, CDR2 SNEGSKA, per germline (reference sequence). There are 11 residues in the CDR3. V was clipped by 3 bases and J by 4 bases, with 6 bases between them. The CDR3 reads CSARGSYGYTF. DNA of the CDR3: TGCAGTGCTAGGGGGAGCTATGGCTACACCTTC.

This clonotype came up a few times. CDR3: CASSARDRDTQYF. CDR3 nucleotide sequence: TGTGCCAGCAGTGCTAGAGATCGAGATACGCAGTATTTT. J is TRBJ2-3 and V is TRBV27; no definite D call. Germline loops: CDR1 MNHEY, CDR2 SMNVEV (reference sequence). The CDR3 spans 13 residues. Between the trimmed V and J ends, which lost 5 bases and 5 bases, there was a span of 11 bases.

As for this clonotype: An end of the junction differs from the germline gene, which may be a read error. The V call is TRBV10-1, the J call TRBJ2-3; TRBD2 agrees at 7 bases. The CDR3 length is 16 residues. The germline V gene has CDR1 WNHNN and CDR2 SYGVQD (reference sequence). DNA for the CDR3: TGCGCCGGCAGTCCGCGCGGACTAGTTCCTCAAGATACGCAGTATTTT. It is translated as CAGSPRGLVPQDTQYF.

The table lists this clonotype with a few counts. The chain uses TRBV7-2 and TRBJ2-7, with D possibly TRBD1 on 6 matching bases. Germline V gives CDR1 SGHTA, CDR2 FQGNSA. Trimming pared 3 bases from V and 7 bases from J, leaving 22 bases between. The CDR3 spans 16 residues. CDR3 DNA sequence: TGTGCCAGCAGCTTCCTTCGGACAGCCGTCGGTGGGGAGCAGTACTTC. Protein product: CASSFLRTAVGGEQYF.

The gene calls are TRBV20-1 and TRBJ1-1; D perhaps matches TRBD1 (6 bases). Per germline, CDR1 DFQATT and CDR2 SNEGSKA (reference sequence). The V end lost 3 bases, the J end lost 10 bases, and 15 bases lay between the germline ends. The CDR3 length is 12 residues. In DNA form, the CDR3 reads TGCAGTGCTAGGTCGTCAGGGGCTTCAGCTTTCTTT. Its translation is CSARSSGASAFF.

The chain recombines TRBV20-1 with TRBJ2-1; 7 bases agree with TRBD2. CDR3 length: 15 residues. Germline CDR1 is DFQATT and CDR2 is SNEGSKA (reference sequence). J was trimmed by 0 bases and V by 4 bases; bases with no gene match: 6. The CDR3 protein is CSANSRGSSYNEQFF. CDR3 nucleotides: TGCAGTGCTAATTCGCGGGGGAGCTCCTACAATGAGCAGTTCTTC.

There are a few counts of this clonotype. The V call is TRBV28, the J call TRBJ2-7; possibly TRBD1 for D (5 bases). The CDR3 totals 13 residues. Germline CDR1 MDHEN, CDR2 SYDVKM. Trimming shortened V by 4 bases and J by 9 bases, and 16 bases separated the two germline ends. The CDR3 sequence: CASSSGSLGGQYF. The CDR3 nucleotides are TGTGCCAGCAGTTCAGGGTCTTTGGGCGGGCAGTACTTC.

The sample holds a few counts of this clonotype. V is TRBV20-1 and J is TRBJ1-5; 7 bases agree with TRBD1. This CDR3 has 13 residues. Germline values: CDR1 DFQATT, CDR2 SNEGSKA (reference sequence). J gave up 3 bases and V 5 bases, and 4 bases lay outside the gene matches. The CDR3 spells CSAAGQINQPQHF. The CDR3 coding sequence is TGCAGTGCTGCGGGACAGATCAATCAGCCCCAGCATTTT.

The chain uses TRBV3-1 and TRBJ2-3; D is possibly TRBD1 or TRBD2 (5 bases each). CDR1 and CDR2 from the germline V gene are LGHDT and YNNKEL (reference sequence). The CDR3 runs to 17 residues. V was trimmed by 0 bases and J by 5 bases, leaving 18 bases between them. CDR3 bases: TGTGCCAGCAGCCAAGAGTACGGGACCCCATCTATAGATACGCAGTATTTT. It specifies CASSQEYGTPSIDTQYF.

This clonotype was observed at least ten times. V usage is TRBV9 and J usage is TRBJ2-7; 7 bases line up with TRBD1. With V trimmed by 0 bases and J by 6 bases, 12 bases remained unmatched. Germline V gene sequence: CDR1 SGDLS, CDR2 YYNGEE. The CDR3 runs to 16 residues. The CDR3 protein is CASSVATGTDLSEQYF. In DNA, the CDR3 is TGTGCCAGCAGCGTAGCTACCGGGACAGACCTCTCCGAGCAGTACTTC.

This clonotype appeared a few times. The chain links TRBV7-9 to TRBJ2-3; D gene ambiguous. From germline, CDR1 is SEHNR and CDR2 FQNEAQ (reference sequence). The ends were cut back, 5 bases at V and 7 bases at J, with 10 bases in the middle. The CDR3 spans 12 residues. Here the CDR3 reads CASSPDGYTQYF. The CDR3 DNA is TGTGCCAGCAGCCCGGACGGATATACGCAGTATTTT.

The chain has TRBV7-2 and TRBJ1-2; possibly TRBD1 for D (6 bases). Per germline, CDR1 SGHTA and CDR2 FQGNSA. Deletions cut 5 bases from V and 10 bases from J, with 14 bases between. This CDR3 is 12 amino acids long. DNA of the CDR3: TGTGCCAGCAGCCAACAGGGAAGTGTCTACACCTTC. Translating it yields CASSQQGSVYTF.

This chain uses TRBV6-2 or TRBV6-3 with TRBJ2-5, with 10 bases identical to TRBD2. CDR1 is MNHEY and CDR2 is SVGEGT in the germline V gene. The CDR3 is 16 amino acids. Trimming at V came to 6 bases and at J to 11 bases, leaving 18 bases not matched to a gene. The CDR3 DNA reads as TGTGCCAGCAGGCCTCGAGGAGCGGGAGGGCCGGGAGAGCAGTACTTC. This sequence encodes CASRPRGAGGPGEQYF.

The V and J genes are TRBV6-1 and TRBJ1-2; D uncertain. V gave up 7 bases and J gave up 5 bases, with 14 bases separating them. Germline lookup yields CDR1 MNHNS and CDR2 SASEGT. CDR3 length equals 13 residues. CDR3 region: CASKTGESYGYTF. The CDR3 DNA reads as TGTGCCAGCAAAACCGGGGAATCTTATGGCTACACCTTC.

Turning to this clonotype: Germline and junction disagree at one end, which may indicate a read error. This rearrangement joins TRBV20-1 to TRBJ2-7, with D possibly matching TRBD2 (6 bases). Germline-derived CDR1 and CDR2 are DFQATT and SNEGSKA (reference sequence). CDR3 length: 16 amino acids. The CDR3 protein is CSARVQSGTPSYGQYF. The CDR3 bases are TGCAGTGCTAGAGTCCAGTCCGGGACTCCCTCCTACGGGCAGTACTTC.

The V call is TRBV6-5, the J call TRBJ2-7; the match to TRBD1 covers 7 bases. The V gene's germline CDR1 is MNHEY and CDR2 SVGAGI. V shed 4 bases, J shed 2 bases, and the junction held 5 bases outside the gene matches. This CDR3 has 14 amino acids. For the CDR3, the DNA is TGTGCCAGCAGTTGGGACAGCGTCACCTACGAGCAGTACTTC. Translated, it gives CASSWDSVTYEQYF.